This T cell receptor beta chain came from a study of T cells in Graves' hyperthyroidism and ophthalmopathy. This clonotype was seen repeatedly, ten times or more. Amplification of TCR beta CDR3 regions used RNA as the template. During a first-round RT-PCR of the TCR CDR3, the HTBI primer set was used. TCRdb recomputed calls from the multiplex PCR reads with MiXCR, one row per CDR3 protein. The sample shows more than 550,000 distinct CDR3 sequences, 45% of them seen only once. The ends were cut back, 6 bases at V and 2 bases at J, with 10 bases in the middle. There are 12 residues in the CDR3. Germline V gene sequence: CDR1 DFQATT, CDR2 SNEGSKA (reference sequence).

This sequence was found in an adult man with Graves' disease, either hyperthyroidism or ophthalmopathy (not recorded which). This chain links TRBV20-1 with TRBJ1-2, with D possibly TRBD1 on 5 matching bases. Sequencing was carried out using peripheral blood or thyroid tissue (not recorded which). The DNA of the CDR3 is TGCAGTGCAAAGGAGGGGAACTATGGCTACACCTTC. Its translation: CSAKEGNYGYTF.